These 9 T cell receptor beta chains share one sample of origin, sequenced in a study of blood T cell repertoires in COVID-19. Clones were read by immunoSEQ multiplex PCR, and TCRdb kept only the in-frame ones, dropping some. The profile shows about 270,000 clones, around 93% of them singletons. The sample comprised PBMCs or T cells enriched from blood (not recorded which). Receptors were obtained from a man aged 35 to 55 who had been exposed to COVID-19.

This chain links TRBV28 with TRBJ2-7; 8 bases agree with TRBD1. Germline CDR1 and CDR2: MDHEN and SYDVKM. The V segment lost 6 bases and the J segment 3 bases; nucleotides outside the gene matches: 10. This CDR3 region has 15 residues. The CDR3 DNA is TGTGCCAGCAGCTCAACCAGGACAGGGTACTACGAGCAGTACTTC. Its translation: CASSSTRTGYYEQYF. The variable domain in full, with the rest retrieved from reference TRBV28 and TRBJ2-7, is DVKVTQSSRYLVKRTGEKVFLECVQDMDHENMFWYRQDPGLGLRLIYFSYDVKMKEKGDIPEGYSVSREKKERFSLILESASTNQTSMYLCASSSTRTGYYEQYFGPGTRLTVT.

The V call is TRBV19, the J call TRBJ2-5, with 7 bases lining up with TRBD2. J was trimmed by 3 bases and V by 8 bases; bases with no gene match: 6. In germline, CDR1 is LNHDA, CDR2 SQIVND (reference sequence). This CDR3 has 13 residues. CDR3 region: CASSSGTKETQYF. The CDR3 DNA is TGTGCCAGTTCTTCCGGGACTAAAGAGACCCAGTACTTC.

The genes are TRBV3-1 (or the pseudogene TRBV3-2) and TRBJ1-2; D is unresolved. V lost 1 base and J lost 3, with 3 bases in between. CDR3 size: 12 residues. The germline gives CDR1 LGHDT, CDR2 YNNKEL (reference sequence). The DNA of the CDR3 is TGTGCCAGCAGCCAAGGGCACTATGGCTACACCTTC. Amino acid sequence: CASSQGHYGYTF.

This clone was picked up one time. The chain carries TRBV27 and TRBJ1-4, with D possibly TRBD1 on 6 matching bases. The CDR3 spans 14 residues. Germline V gene data show CDR1 as MNHEY and CDR2 as SMNVEV (reference sequence). The V gene lost 5 bases and the J gene lost 8 bases, with 15 bases spanning the gap. The CDR3, as DNA: TGTGCCAGCAGTACACAGGGACCCAACGAAAAACTGTTTTTT. This codes for CASSTQGPNEKLFF.

The V and J genes are TRBV19 and TRBJ2-1; the match to TRBD1 covers 9 bases. The CDR3 contains 14 residues. After removal of 3 bases from V and 5 bases from J, the junction contained 2 bases not matched to a gene. Germline CDR1 reads LNHDA; CDR2 reads SQIVND (reference sequence). In nucleotides, the CDR3 is TGTGCCAGTAGTATCGGGGACAGGGACAATGAGCAGTTCTTC. This sequence encodes CASSIGDRDNEQFF. Looking up the rest from reference TRBV19 and TRBJ2-1 gives the full variable domain: DGGITQSPKYLFRKEGQNVTLSCEQNLNHDAMYWYRQDPGQGLRLIYYSQIVNDFQKGDIAEGYSVSREKKESFPLTVTSAQKNPTAFYLCASSIGDRDNEQFFGPGTRLTVL.

This sequence joins TRBV7-6 and TRBJ1-1; tentatively, D is TRBD1 (5 bases). The germline gives CDR1 SGHVS, CDR2 FNYEAQ. V was trimmed by 0 bases and J by 4 bases, leaving 12 bases between them. The CDR3 has 15 amino acids. CDR3 bases: TGTGCCAGCAGCTTAGCCGCGGGGCCGGGCACTGAAGCTTTCTTT. Amino acids: CASSLAAGPGTEAFF.

This chain connects TRBV27 to TRBJ1-1, with 7 bases aligning to TRBD1. The CDR3 sequence is 14 residues long. From germline, CDR1 is MNHEY and CDR2 SMNVEV (reference sequence). Trimming removed 4 bases from V and 2 bases from J; junction bases left unmatched: 4. CDR3 loop: CASSWRQGNTEAFF. CDR3 nucleotides: TGTGCCAGCAGTTGGCGACAGGGTAACACTGAAGCTTTCTTT.

The rearrangement joins TRBV7-3 to TRBJ2-2; TRBD1 matches at 12 bases. Losses at the gene ends were 6 bases for V and 7 bases for J; bases not matched to a gene: 9. Germline CDR1 SGHTA, CDR2 FQGTGA. The CDR3 sequence is 16 residues long. The CDR3 loop reads CASRGGTGGTGGELFF. The CDR3 DNA sequence: TGTGCCAGCAGGGGAGGGACAGGGGGCACCGGCGGGGAGCTGTTTTTT.

The chain links TRBV19 to TRBJ2-7; D is possibly TRBD1 (6 bases). CDR3 size: 15 residues. Trimming shortened V by 4 bases and J by 2 bases, and 15 bases separated the two germline ends. CDR1 is LNHDA, CDR2 SQIVND, per germline (reference sequence). CDR3 DNA sequence: TGTGCCAGTAGTACCCTACCCGACAGGACCTACGAGCAGTACTTC. Amino acids: CASSTLPDRTYEQYF.